The clone carrying this TCR beta chain appeared a few times. Its target is not known. CDR1 and CDR2 from the germline V gene are WSHSY and SAAADI. This CDR3 contains 15 residues. V shed 6 bases and J shed 0 bases, with 12 bases lying between them. CD4+ and CD8+ T cells were sorted from PBMCs stained for CD3, CD4 and CD8. The record originates from a study of CD8+ T cells in alopecia areata. Study findings and constraints: Scalp sequencing also captures normal skin's resident alphabeta T cells. Higher clonality than in normal scalp was seen in lesional scalp, especially alopecia totalis/universalis.

Sequencing relied on a cDNA template that was reverse transcribed from extracted RNA. Generated by immunoSEQ multiplex PCR, the TCRdb table keeps only in-frame clones and is missing some. The sample contains roughly 140,000 clones, less than 65% of which appear only once. The chain uses TRBV10-2 and TRBJ1-3; D call uncertain. The origin of this receptor is a human donor in good health. Sequenced input: CD8+ T cells sorted from blood. The CDR3 nucleotides are TGCGCCAGCAGGCCCGGACGGTACTCTGGAAACACCATATATTTT. Amino acid sequence: CASRPGRYSGNTIYF.